These T cell receptor beta chains were read from a single sample in a study of Graves' ophthalmopathy and Graves' hyperthyroidism. TCRdb analysed the multiplex PCR reads with MiXCR anew, one entry per CDR3 protein. Here the sample spans hundreds of thousands of distinct CDR3 sequences, around 42% being singletons. Input material: peripheral blood. Receptor source: an adult man with Graves' ophthalmopathy. Both conserved end residues are part of each CDR3. Each record gives: CDR3 DNA, CDR3 protein, D gene, V gene, clone size, J gene. The D gene is left open where the match is weak. Clone size is shown for a subset of rows, as once, few, many or a class of expanded clone.

TGCAGTGCTAGAGAGGACAGCAATTCACCCCTCCACTTT CSAREDSNSPLHF - TRBV20-1 few TRBJ1-6
TGCAGTGCTAGGGTCTCTAGCGGGGGCCGGGAGACCCAGTACTTC CSARVSSGGRETQYF TRBD2 TRBV20-1 - TRBJ2-5
TGTGCCAGCAGCCCGAGGTTGGACTATGGCTACACCTTC CASSPRLDYGYTF - TRBV4-1 few TRBJ1-2
TGTGCCAGCATTCAGCTGACAGGGAAGTCGGAAGCTTTCTTT CASIQLTGKSEAFF TRBD1 TRBV6-5 - TRBJ1-1
TGTGCCAGCAGCTCGCACGGGACAGCGGGATACGAGCAGTACTTC CASSSHGTAGYEQYF - TRBV5-6 - TRBJ2-7
TGTGCCAGCAGCCCGAACAGCGCCGGCTCGGGCGAGCAGTACTTC CASSPNSAGSGEQYF - TRBV25-1 - TRBJ2-7
TGTGCCAGCAGACAGTTTAGCAATCAGCCCCAGCATTTT CASRQFSNQPQHF - TRBV7-8 - TRBJ1-5
TGTGCCAGCAGCGGTCGACAGGACTTATCCTACGAGCAGTACTTC CASSGRQDLSYEQYF - TRBV9 few TRBJ2-7
TGTGCCACCAGCAGGAATAGCAATCAGCCCCAGCATTTT CATSRNSNQPQHF - TRBV15 - TRBJ1-5
TGTGCCAGCAGCCCCAGACAGGGGGCACCCGGGGAGCTGTTTTTT CASSPRQGAPGELFF TRBD1 TRBV7-2 - TRBJ2-2
TGTGCCAGTAGTGCGATAGGTCGGGGCAGGGGCCAAGAGACCCAGTACTTC CASSAIGRGRGQETQYF - TRBV19 - TRBJ2-5
TGCGCCAGCAGCTGGGGGACGGTTGAGCAGTACTTC CASSWGTVEQYF - TRBV5-1 - TRBJ2-7
TGTGCCAGCAGCTTAGACGGAGGTGAGCAGTACTTC CASSLDGGEQYF - TRBV7-9 - TRBJ2-7
TGTGCCAGCAGGGTCCCTGGAGTAAACACTGAAGCTTTCTTT CASRVPGVNTEAFF - TRBV7-9 - TRBJ1-1
TGCAGTGCTAGAGAAGGACAGGGCTGGGATGGCTACACCTTC CSAREGQGWDGYTF TRBD1 TRBV20-1 - TRBJ1-2
TGTGCCAGCAGTTACGGTGGGATGAGTACCGGGGAGCTGTTTTTT CASSYGGMSTGELFF - TRBV6-5 once TRBJ2-2
TGTGCCAGCACTAGCGGGAGACAAGCGAACACCGGGGAGCTGTTTTTT CASTSGRQANTGELFF TRBD2 TRBV2 - TRBJ2-2
TGTGCCAGCAGACCTAGCGGGGGGTCTAAAGAGCAGTACTTC CASRPSGGSKEQYF TRBD2 TRBV6-2/TRBV6-3 - TRBJ2-7
TGCAGTGCTAAAGCCGGGACAGGGGAGGAGAACGAGCAGTACTTC CSAKAGTGEENEQYF TRBD1 TRBV20-1 - TRBJ2-7
TGCGCCAGCAGCTTAACGACGGGTCAGCCCCAGCATTTT CASSLTTGQPQHF - TRBV5-1 - TRBJ1-5
TGTGCCAGCAGCGTAATGACAGGGGGCGATGAAAAACTGTTTTTT CASSVMTGGDEKLFF TRBD1 TRBV9 - TRBJ1-4
TGTGCCAGCACCCCGGACACCTTGAACACTGAAGCTTTCTTT CASTPDTLNTEAFF - TRBV6-5 - TRBJ1-1
TGCAGTGCTTCCCGTCCGGGACAGGGAGTAGGTAGCACTGAAGCTTTCTTC CSASRPGQGVGSTEAFF TRBD1 TRBV20-1 - TRBJ1-1
TGTGCCACCAGCAGATCCGGGACTGAAGCTTTCTTT CATSRSGTEAFF - TRBV15 - TRBJ1-1
TGTGCCACCAGCAGAGGAAGGGGACAGGGCGGTCAGCCCCAGCATTTT CATSRGRGQGGQPQHF TRBD1 TRBV15 many TRBJ1-5
TGTGCCAGCAGCGCAACAGGGGTGCCTGGAAACACCATATATTTT CASSATGVPGNTIYF TRBD1 TRBV9 few TRBJ1-3
TGCGCCAGCAGCTTCGGACCGTTACGGAGCTCCTATAATTCACCCCTCCACTTT CASSFGPLRSSYNSPLHF - TRBV5-1 few TRBJ1-6
TGCAGCGGCCAACCGGGAGCAGGGCCCCGGGAGACCCAGTACTTC CSGQPGAGPRETQYF - TRBV29-1 many TRBJ2-5
TGCAGCAGTCTACGGACCGGGGAGCTGTTTTTT CSSLRTGELFF - TRBV29-1 - TRBJ2-2
TGTGCCAGCAGCTTAGGTGAAGGGGGAAAAGGCAATCAGCCCCAGCATTTT CASSLGEGGKGNQPQHF - TRBV7-9 - TRBJ1-5
TGCAGTGCTAGTGCGGCAGGTCGACCCGACGAGCAGTACTTC CSASAAGRPDEQYF - TRBV20-1 many TRBJ2-7
TGCAGTGCAAGGACGGGTATTGGTCGAGCCGGGGAGCTGTTTTTT CSARTGIGRAGELFF - TRBV20-1 once TRBJ2-2
TGTGCCAGCAGTCCCCCGGGGCGCAGTAGAGGAGAGACCCAGTACTTC CASSPPGRSRGETQYF - TRBV12-3/TRBV12-4 once TRBJ2-5
TGTGCCAGCAGCTTACTACAGGGGAAGGCCGGGGAGCTGTTTTTT CASSLLQGKAGELFF TRBD1 TRBV7-6 - TRBJ2-2
TGTGCCAGCGCCCCTGGGGACAGCCGGCGGGAAGGCTACACCTTC CASAPGDSRREGYTF TRBD1 TRBV7-2 many TRBJ1-2